This T cell receptor beta chain was recorded in a study of identical twins. General study results and limits: Zero-insertion findings could be partly confounded by invariant cells (MAIT and iNKT cells). In beta out-of-frame sequences, the excess sharing between twins was weaker. Abundant cord blood beta clonotypes carried fewer insertions; memory repertoires showed none.

With regard to this clonotype: Antigen: not known.

Template switching supplied a universal primer site; unique molecular identifiers were carried on the cDNA. TCRdb re-analysed the 5' RACE reads in MiXCR, keeping a single row per CDR3 protein. The sample lists approximately 280,000 distinct CDR3 sequences; more than 6.5% were seen once. The CDR3 has 16 amino acids. Germline values: CDR1 ENHRY, CDR2 SYGVKD. V was clipped by 6 bases and J by 4 bases, with 20 bases between them. These sequences were also reported in another study, on yellow fever vaccine responses in identical twins.

Sequencing was done on a sample of memory (CD45RO+) T cells sorted from blood. The rearrangement joins TRBV10-3 to TRBJ2-3; possibly TRBD1 for D (5 bases). This sequence originates from a woman aged 18-29 years in good health. CDR3 region: CAIRSMEGVRADTQYF. DNA of the CDR3: TGTGCCATCAGGAGCATGGAAGGGGTTAGGGCAGATACGCAGTATTTT.